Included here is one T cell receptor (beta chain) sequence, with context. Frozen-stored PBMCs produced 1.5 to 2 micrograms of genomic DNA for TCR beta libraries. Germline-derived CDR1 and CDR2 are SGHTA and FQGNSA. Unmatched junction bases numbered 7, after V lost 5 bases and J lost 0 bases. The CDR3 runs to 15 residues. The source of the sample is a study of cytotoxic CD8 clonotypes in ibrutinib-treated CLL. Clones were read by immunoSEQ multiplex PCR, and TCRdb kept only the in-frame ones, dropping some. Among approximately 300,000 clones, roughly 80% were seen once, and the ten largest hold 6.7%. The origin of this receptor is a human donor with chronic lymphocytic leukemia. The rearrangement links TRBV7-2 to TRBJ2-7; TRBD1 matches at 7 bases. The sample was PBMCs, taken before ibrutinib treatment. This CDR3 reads CASSVRTGDSYEQYF. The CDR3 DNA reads TGTGCCAGCAGCGTACGGACAGGAGACTCCTACGAGCAGTACTTC.